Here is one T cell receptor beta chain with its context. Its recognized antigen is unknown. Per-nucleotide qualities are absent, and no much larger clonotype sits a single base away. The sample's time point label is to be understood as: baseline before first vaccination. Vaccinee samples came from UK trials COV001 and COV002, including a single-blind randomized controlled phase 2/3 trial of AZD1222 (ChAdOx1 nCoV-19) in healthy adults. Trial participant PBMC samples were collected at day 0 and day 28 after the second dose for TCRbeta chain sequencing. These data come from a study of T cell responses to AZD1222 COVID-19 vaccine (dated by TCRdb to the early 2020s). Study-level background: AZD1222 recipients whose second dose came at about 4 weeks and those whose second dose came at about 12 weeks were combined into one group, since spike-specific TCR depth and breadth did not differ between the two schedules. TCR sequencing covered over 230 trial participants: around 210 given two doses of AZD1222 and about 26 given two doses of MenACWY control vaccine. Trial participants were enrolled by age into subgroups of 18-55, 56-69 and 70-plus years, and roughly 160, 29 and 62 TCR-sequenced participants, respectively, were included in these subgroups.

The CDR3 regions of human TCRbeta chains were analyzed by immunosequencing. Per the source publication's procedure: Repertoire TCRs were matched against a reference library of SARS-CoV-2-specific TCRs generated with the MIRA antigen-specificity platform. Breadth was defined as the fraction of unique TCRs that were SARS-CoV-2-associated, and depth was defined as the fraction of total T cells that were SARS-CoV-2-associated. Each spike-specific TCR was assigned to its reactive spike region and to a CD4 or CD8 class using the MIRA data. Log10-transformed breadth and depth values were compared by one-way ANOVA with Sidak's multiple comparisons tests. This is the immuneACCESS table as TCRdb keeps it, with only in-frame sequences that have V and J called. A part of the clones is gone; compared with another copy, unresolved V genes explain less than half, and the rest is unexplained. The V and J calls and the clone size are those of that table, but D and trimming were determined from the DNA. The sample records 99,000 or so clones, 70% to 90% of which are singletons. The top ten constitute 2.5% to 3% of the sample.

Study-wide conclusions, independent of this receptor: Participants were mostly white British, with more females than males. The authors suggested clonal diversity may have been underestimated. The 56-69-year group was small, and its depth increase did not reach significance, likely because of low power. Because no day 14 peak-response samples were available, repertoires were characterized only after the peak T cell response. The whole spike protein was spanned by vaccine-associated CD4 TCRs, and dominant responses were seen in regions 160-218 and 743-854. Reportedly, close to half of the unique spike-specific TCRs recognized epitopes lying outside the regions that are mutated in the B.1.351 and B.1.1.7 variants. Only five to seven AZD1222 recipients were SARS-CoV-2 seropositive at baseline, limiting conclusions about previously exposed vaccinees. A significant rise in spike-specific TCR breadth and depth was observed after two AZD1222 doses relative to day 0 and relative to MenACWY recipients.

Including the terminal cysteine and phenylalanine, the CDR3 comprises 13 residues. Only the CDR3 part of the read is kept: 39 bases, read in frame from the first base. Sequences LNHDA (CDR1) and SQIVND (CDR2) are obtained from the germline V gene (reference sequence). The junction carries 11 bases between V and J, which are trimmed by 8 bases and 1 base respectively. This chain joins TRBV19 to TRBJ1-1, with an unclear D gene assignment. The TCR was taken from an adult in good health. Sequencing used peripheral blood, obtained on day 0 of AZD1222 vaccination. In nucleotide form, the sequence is TGTGCCAGTGCCAATTCAGGGAACACTGAAGCTTTCTTT. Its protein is CASANSGNTEAFF.